These T cell receptor beta chains were read from a single sample in a study of blood T cell repertoires in COVID-19. Here immunoSEQ multiplex PCR was the method, and the copy in TCRdb shows in-frame clones only, minus some. The sample holds about 120,000 clones; around 63% are singletons and the top ten take roughly 2%. The sample was peripheral blood. Receptors originate from a woman in her seventies with acute or convalescent COVID-19. Both conserved end residues are part of each CDR3. D genes are given only for firm matches. Size values are once, few and many counts, or a class for expanded clones, and some rows have none.

v_gene	abundance	j_gene	d_gene	CDR3nt	CDR3aa
TRBV7-9	.	TRBJ2-1	TRBD1	TGTGCCAGCAGCCTCCGGGACAGGGGTAATGAGCAGTTCTTC	CASSLRDRGNEQFF
TRBV12-5	few	TRBJ1-2	TRBD1	TGTGCTAGTGGTTTGATTTCGACAGGGGGCAGCTATGGCTACACCTTC	CASGLISTGGSYGYTF
TRBV5-4	few	TRBJ2-6	.	TGTGCCAGCAGCTTGGACCTAGCTGGGGCCAACGTCCTGACTTTC	CASSLDLAGANVLTF
TRBV19	.	TRBJ2-1	.	TGTGCCAGTAGTACCCCTCCCGGTAATGAGCAGTTCTTC	CASSTPPGNEQFF
TRBV3-1/TRBV3-2	.	TRBJ1-4	.	TGTGCCAGCAGCCAAGATCCCTTGTTGAATGAAAAACTGTTTTTT	CASSQDPLLNEKLFF
TRBV7-9	.	TRBJ1-5	TRBD1	TGTGCCAGCAGTCCGGGACAGGAGGCTCAGCCCCAGCATTTT	CASSPGQEAQPQHF
TRBV5-4	few	TRBJ2-7	.	TGTGCCAGCAGCCGGGACAACTCCTACGAGCAGTACTTC	CASSRDNSYEQYF
TRBV2	few	TRBJ2-5	.	TGTGCCAGCAGGGATTTTGGGGGCATTCAAGAGACCCAGTACTTC	CASRDFGGIQETQYF
TRBV7-6	.	TRBJ2-3	TRBD2	TGTGCCAGCAGCCTGCTAGCGGGAGCGGGGACAGATACGCAGTATTTT	CASSLLAGAGTDTQYF
TRBV10-3	.	TRBJ2-7	.	TGTGCCATCAGTGAGGCGCCGGACTGGGTGAGCTCCTACGAGCAGTACTTC	CAISEAPDWVSSYEQYF
TRBV7-2	.	TRBJ1-2	.	TGTGCCAGCAGCCACGTCATGGGAGGAGGGTATGGCTACACCTTC	CASSHVMGGGYGYTF
TRBV29-1	.	TRBJ2-2	.	TGCAGCGTTCGGAGCGGGCGGAACACCGGGGAGCTGTTTTTT	CSVRSGRNTGELFF
TRBV5-1	.	TRBJ1-1	TRBD1	TGCGCCAGCAGCTCACGGACAGGGGGCGAGACTGAAGCTTTCTTT	CASSSRTGGETEAFF
TRBV28	.	TRBJ2-1	TRBD2	TGTGCCAGCAGCCCCCACTCTAGCGGGAGGGCCGGGTATGAGCAGTTCTTC	CASSPHSSGRAGYEQFF
TRBV9	.	TRBJ2-5	.	TGTGCCAGCACCCGAGGGGGAAGCGGCCAAGAGACCCAGTACTTC	CASTRGGSGQETQYF
TRBV6-5	.	TRBJ1-1	TRBD1	TGTGCCAGCAGCCCGACAGGGGTGAACACTGAAGCTTTCTTT	CASSPTGVNTEAFF
TRBV11-3	.	TRBJ2-5	.	TGTGCCAGCAGCTTAGGAGTAGAGGAGACCCAGTACTTC	CASSLGVEETQYF
TRBV28	once	TRBJ1-2	.	TGTGCCAGCATTCCCTCGGGTTTTGGTGGCTACACCTTC	CASIPSGFGGYTF
TRBV3-1/TRBV3-2	.	TRBJ1-5	TRBD1	TGTGCCAGCAGCCCAGGAGGGGGCGGGAGCAATCAGCCCCAGCATTTT	CASSPGGGGSNQPQHF
TRBV7-2	.	TRBJ2-7	.	TGTGCCAGCAGCGCGGGGGCAGGGCCCTACGAGCAGTACTTC	CASSAGAGPYEQYF
TRBV5-6	.	TRBJ2-1	.	TGTGCCAGCACCAAAGGGTTGTGGGCGGAGCGGGCGGAGCAGTTCTTC	CASTKGLWAERAEQFF
TRBV5-8	.	TRBJ2-1	TRBD2	TGTGCCAGCAGACCTTCGGGACTAGCGGGGACCCGCTCCTACAATGAGCAGTTCTTC	CASRPSGLAGTRSYNEQFF
TRBV5-1	.	TRBJ1-3	.	TGCGCCAGCAGCTTGGGCAGGGCAACTGGAAACACCATATATTTT	CASSLGRATGNTIYF
TRBV10-1	.	TRBJ2-7	TRBD2	TGCGCCAGCAGTTTAGCGGGGCTAGCGGGACGCAGCTCCTACGAGCAGTACTTC	CASSLAGLAGRSSYEQYF
TRBV6-5	.	TRBJ1-5	.	TGTGCCAGCAGGAGATATAGCAATCAGCCCCAGCATTTT	CASRRYSNQPQHF
TRBV7-9	.	TRBJ2-5	.	TGTGCCAGCAGCTCGGGGGTGGGGCCTAGCAGAGACTTC	CASSSGVGPSRDF
TRBV19	.	TRBJ2-2	.	TGTGCCAGTAGTATATTTAGTGGTGACGGGGAGCTGTTTTTT	CASSIFSGDGELFF
TRBV15	.	TRBJ2-4	TRBD1	TGTGCCACCAGCAGACTCACAGGGGGCGAGTACATTCAGTACTTC	CATSRLTGGEYIQYF
TRBV15	.	TRBJ1-3	.	TGTGCCACCAGCAGAGATGCGGGGGCTGGAAACACCATATATTTT	CATSRDAGAGNTIYF
TRBV6-5	few	TRBJ2-5	.	TGTGCCAGCAGTTACAGAGCGGGCCCAGGGCGGACCCAGTACTTC	CASSYRAGPGRTQYF
TRBV5-1	.	TRBJ1-2	.	TGCGCCAGCAGCTTGGGACAACAAGGAGGCTACACCTTC	CASSLGQQGGYTF
TRBV7-6	.	TRBJ2-4	.	TGTGCCAGCAGCTTATCAACCAAAAACATTCAGTACTTC	CASSLSTKNIQYF
TRBV3-1/TRBV3-2	.	TRBJ2-3	.	TGTGCCAGCAGCCTCCGACTCACAGATACGCAGTATTTT	CASSLRLTDTQYF
TRBV6-6	few	TRBJ2-5	.	TGTGCCAGCAGTTACGGGCCAGGGGCACAAGAGACCCAGTACTTC	CASSYGPGAQETQYF
TRBV12-3/TRBV12-4	.	TRBJ1-1	.	TGTGCCAGCAGACGGGACATAAACACTGAAGCTTTCTTT	CASRRDINTEAFF
TRBV12-3/TRBV12-4	.	TRBJ1-2	.	TGTGCCAGCCAAAACGCGGCCACCAAGGGCTACACCTTC	CASQNAATKGYTF
TRBV6-5	.	TRBJ2-3	.	TGTGCCAGCAGTCCGACACGTAGCACAGATACGCAGTATTTT	CASSPTRSTDTQYF
TRBV12-5	.	TRBJ2-1	.	TGTGCTAGTGGTTTGGTATCGACTAGCAATGAGCAGTTCTTC	CASGLVSTSNEQFF
TRBV9	.	TRBJ2-1	TRBD2	TGTGCCAGCAGCGTAGGAGCGGGGTATTTGGATGAGCAGTTCTTC	CASSVGAGYLDEQFF
TRBV6-1	.	TRBJ1-6	TRBD1	TGTGCCAGCAGTGAAATAGAATCGGGACAGTATGGAAGGCTCCACTTT	CASSEIESGQYGRLHF
TRBV7-9	.	TRBJ2-7	.	TGTGCCAGCAGCTTAGGGAAGGAGTTGTCGGTGACCTACGAGCAGTACTTC	CASSLGKELSVTYEQYF
TRBV5-1	.	TRBJ2-7	TRBD1	TGCGCCAGCAGCTACAGGGGAGCGTCCTACGAGCAGTACTTC	CASSYRGASYEQYF
TRBV7-6	.	TRBJ2-1	.	TGTGCCAGCAGCTTAGAACCCCCGACTAGCTCCTACAATGAGCAGTTCTTC	CASSLEPPTSSYNEQFF
TRBV11-2	.	TRBJ1-2	.	TGTGCCAGCAGCTTAGGGGGGCTGGATGGCTACACCTTC	CASSLGGLDGYTF
TRBV4-1	few	TRBJ2-7	.	TGCGCCAGCAGCCAAGGTCTAATTGGCGAGCAGTACTTC	CASSQGLIGEQYF
TRBV10-3	.	TRBJ2-1	TRBD1	TGTGCCATCTCTAGACAGGGTTACTACAATGAGCAGTTCTTC	CAISRQGYYNEQFF
TRBV19	.	TRBJ1-2	.	TGTGCCAGTAGCTTAAACAGGGCCCTTCTCTCCTATGGCTACACCTTC	CASSLNRALLSYGYTF
TRBV2	.	TRBJ2-1	TRBD2	TGTGCCAACACCGGGACTAGCGGGGCATCCTACAATGAGCAGTTCTTC	CANTGTSGASYNEQFF
TRBV18	.	TRBJ1-3	.	TGTGCCAGCTCCCGCCAACCCTCCGCCGGCTCTGGAAACACCATATATTTT	CASSRQPSAGSGNTIYF
TRBV6-5	.	TRBJ1-1	.	TGTGCCAGCAGCGTTCAGGGGGAAGCTTTCTTT	CASSVQGEAFF
TRBV7-2	few	TRBJ1-4	TRBD1	TGTGCCAGCAGCGTGGGACAGGGGCACGAAAAACTGTTTTTT	CASSVGQGHEKLFF
TRBV5-1	.	TRBJ1-3	.	TGCGCCAGCAGAAAGGGTCGGGATAACTCTGGAAACACCATATATTTT	CASRKGRDNSGNTIYF
TRBV4-3	.	TRBJ2-5	TRBD2	TGCGCCAGCAGCCACTGGGAGGGATTCGGAGAGACCCAGTACTTC	CASSHWEGFGETQYF
TRBV6-1	few	TRBJ1-3	.	TGTGCCAGCAGTGAGTGGGAGACTGGAAACACCATATATTTT	CASSEWETGNTIYF
TRBV3-1/TRBV3-2	many	TRBJ2-7	TRBD2	TGTGCCAGCAGCCGGGGGACTAGTTTCTACGAGCAGTACTTC	CASSRGTSFYEQYF
TRBV7-6	few	TRBJ2-5	.	TGTGCCAGCAGCTTAGAAATCAATAGGGGGACCCAGTACTTC	CASSLEINRGTQYF
TRBV10-2	few	TRBJ1-3	.	TGCGCCAGCAGTGAGTCCCCTCAAGCCCCGCGGGGTTTT	CASSESPQAPRGF
TRBV3-1/TRBV3-2	once	TRBJ1-1	.	TGTGCCAGCAGGCGTGAGGGCCCGGTGGCTGAAGCTTTCTTT	CASRREGPVAEAFF
TRBV3-1/TRBV3-2	.	TRBJ2-7	TRBD2	TGTGCCAGCAGCCAAGATGGGGCTAGCGGGAGGGCCCGCTACGAGCAGTACTTC	CASSQDGASGRARYEQYF
TRBV10-2	.	TRBJ2-1	.	TGCGCCAGCAGTGTCGGGTTTGAGCAGTTCTTC	CASSVGFEQFF